The TCR beta chain under discussion was sequenced for a study of cytomegalovirus exposure and HLA in healthy donors. The CDR3 runs 15 residues. Germline lookup yields CDR1 SGHTA and CDR2 FQGNSA. V was shortened by 6 bases and J by 2 bases, with 14 bases between the two germline ends. PCR involved 60 Vbeta and 13 Jbeta primers. Assay used: immunoSEQ multiplex PCR; TCRdb lists only in-frame clones, some missing. This sample has 150,000 to 190,000 clones; around 74% occur once, and the top ten carry approximately 1.3%. Whole-study findings and limits: A classifier reportedly called cytomegalovirus status with high sensitivity and specificity.

Comments on this clone: What it recognizes is unknown.

The chain carries TRBV7-2 and TRBJ1-5, with D hard to call. The sequencing input was PBMCs. This clonotype originated in a man in his late teens or twenties in good health and CMV-seronegative. As DNA, the CDR3 is TGTGCCAGCAGTCCAGTGGAGTCTGGCAATCAGCCCCAGCATTTT. It encodes CASSPVESGNQPQHF.